These 15 T cell receptor beta chains were sequenced from one sample in a study of Graves' ophthalmopathy and Graves' hyperthyroidism. Amplification from RNA transcripts yielded the TCR beta CDR3 regions. The first-round RT-PCR employed HTBI primers together with the Qiagen OneStep RT-PCR kit. A multiplex PCR was then performed as the second round. TCRdb processed the multiplex PCR reads anew with MiXCR; each CDR3 protein has one entry. The sample contains 350,000 or so distinct CDR3 sequences, under 20% of which appear only once. Sequencing was carried out using peripheral blood. These receptors were obtained from an adult man with Graves' ophthalmopathy.

This clonotype was detected many times. The chain uses TRBV24-1 and TRBJ2-6, with D unclear. CDR3 size: 15 residues. The germline V gene encodes CDR1 KGHDR and CDR2 SFDVKD. Trimming removed 6 bases at V and 0 bases at J, with 8 bases between. CDR3 residues: CATSPPGSGANVLTF. The CDR3, as DNA: TGTGCCACCAGTCCACCCGGCTCTGGGGCCAACGTCCTGACTTTC.

This clonotype was counted at least ten times. This chain joins TRBV3-1 and TRBJ2-2; 11 bases line up with TRBD2. Germline V gene sequence: CDR1 LGHDT, CDR2 YNNKEL (reference sequence). The CDR3 has 17 amino acids. V shed 5 bases and J 7 bases; nucleotides not matched to a gene: 12. DNA of the CDR3: TGTGCCAGCAGCGCTCTAGCGGGGGGCCGAGGGATCGGGGAGCTGTTTTTT. Translating it yields CASSALAGGRGIGELFF.

This clonotype was observed many times. V gene TRBV7-8 combines with J gene TRBJ1-1; D not certain. CDR1 and CDR2 from the germline V gene are SGHVS and FQNEAQ. CDR3 length: 13 residues. V lost 4 bases and J 13 bases, leaving 19 bases between the germline ends. The CDR3 DNA follows: TGTGCCAGCAGCTCTAGTAGGGAGCCTCTCCTTTTCTTT. Its translation: CASSSSREPLLFF.

This clonotype was picked up many times. The rearrangement uses TRBV6-5 and TRBJ2-3, with D maybe TRBD1 (5 bases). Trimming cost V 5 bases and J 0 bases, with 9 bases left between them. The germline V gene has CDR1 MNHEY and CDR2 SVGAGI. CDR3 length: 14 amino acids. The CDR3 reads CASSRQSSTDTQYF. In DNA form, the CDR3 reads TGTGCCAGCAGTCGACAGTCTAGCACAGATACGCAGTATTTT.

Ten or more counts support this clonotype. The chain links TRBV19 to TRBJ1-6; the D gene is possibly TRBD1 (5 bases). With 4 bases removed from V and 7 bases from J, the gap between germline ends came to 11 bases. CDR3 size: 14 residues. CDR1 is LNHDA, CDR2 SQIVND, per germline (reference sequence). For the CDR3, the DNA is TGTGCCAGTAGTACCGGGACCGCAAATTCACCCCTCCACTTT. Its protein is CASSTGTANSPLHF.

This clonotype was seen repeatedly, ten times or more. The chain combines TRBV20-1 with TRBJ2-7; D is undetermined. The germline V and J ends were trimmed by 3 bases and 2 bases, with 8 bases remaining between them. The CDR3 has 12 amino acids. Germline lookup yields CDR1 DFQATT and CDR2 SNEGSKA (reference sequence). The CDR3 region has the DNA TGCAGTGCTAGTCAGGCCCCCTACGAGCAGTACTTC. Residues: CSASQAPYEQYF.

The V gene is TRBV7-9, the J gene TRBJ1-2, with D maybe TRBD1 (6 bases). The CDR3 covers 11 residues. Germline-derived CDR1 and CDR2 are SEHNR and FQNEAQ (reference sequence). V gave up 5 bases and J gave up 13 bases, with 14 bases separating them. In DNA, the CDR3 is TGTGCCAGCAGCACCCTGGACAGTCCCACCTTC. Its translation: CASSTLDSPTF.

In this sample, this clonotype turned up many times. This sequence joins TRBV7-2 and TRBJ2-5, with 11 bases that match TRBD2. After removal of 4 bases from V and 4 bases from J, the junction contained 8 bases not matched to a gene. Germline lookup yields CDR1 SGHTA and CDR2 FQGNSA. The CDR3 contains 16 residues. The CDR3 loop reads CASSSRTSGWGETQYF. In nucleotides, the CDR3 is TGTGCCAGCAGCTCTCGGACTAGCGGGTGGGGAGAGACCCAGTACTTC.

This clonotype occurred many times. This chain connects TRBV11-2 to TRBJ2-2, with D tentatively TRBD2 (6 bases). V lost 5 bases, J lost 1 base, and 14 bases lay in between. Germline V gene sequence: CDR1 SGHAT, CDR2 FQNNGV. The CDR3 is made up of 16 amino acids. DNA of the CDR3: TGTGCCAGCAGCCTGGAGGGCGGTCGGAACACCGGGGAGCTGTTTTTT. Its translation: CASSLEGGRNTGELFF.

The sample holds many counts of this clonotype. The CDR3 DNA reads as TGCAGTGCTAGGGCAGGGGGCTTGGATGGCTACACCTTC. It is translated as CSARAGGLDGYTF. V gene TRBV20-1 combines with J gene TRBJ1-2; 8 bases match TRBD1. V gave up 3 bases and J gave up 6 bases; unmatched junction bases: 6. The CDR3 sequence is 13 residues long. Germline CDR1 and CDR2: DFQATT and SNEGSKA (reference sequence).

The V and J genes are TRBV4-3 and TRBJ1-1; the D is unclear. From germline, CDR1 is LGHNA and CDR2 YSLEER. Trimming pared 0 bases from V and 1 base from J, leaving 9 bases between. The CDR3 runs 15 residues. The CDR3, as DNA: TGCGCCAGCAGCCAAGATCAACACCCGAACACTGAAGCTTTCTTT. Its protein is CASSQDQHPNTEAFF.

This clonotype has a count of ten or more. The V gene is TRBV7-9, the J gene TRBJ1-3; D is unresolved. The V gene lost 10 bases and the J gene lost 2 bases, with 12 bases spanning the gap. This CDR3 comprises 13 residues. Germline V gene lookup returns CDR1 SEHNR and CDR2 FQNEAQ (reference sequence). The CDR3 DNA follows: TGTGCCATCCAAGTCGGTCCTGGAAACACCATATATTTT. Its translation: CAIQVGPGNTIYF.

This clonotype was seen at least ten times. This chain links TRBV11-2 with TRBJ1-5, with D uncertain. Trimming removed 5 bases at V and 5 bases at J, with 10 bases between. CDR1 SGHAT and CDR2 FQNNGV come from the germline V gene. The CDR3 has 13 residues. The CDR3 DNA reads TGTGCCAGCAGCCCGACATCTGATCAGCCCCAGCATTTT. Protein product: CASSPTSDQPQHF.

In its sample, this clonotype was seen many times. The chain carries TRBV19 and TRBJ2-7; 11 bases align to TRBD1. The ends lost 5 bases at V and 4 bases at J; junction bases unmatched: 7. Germline lookup yields CDR1 LNHDA and CDR2 SQIVND (reference sequence). CDR3 size: 15 residues. Written as DNA, the CDR3 is TGTGCCAGTAGTCCCAGGACAGGGGGCAATTACGAGCAGTACTTC. It encodes CASSPRTGGNYEQYF.

This chain joins TRBV12-3 or TRBV12-4 and TRBJ2-6; either TRBD1 or TRBD2 may supply D (5 bases each). The CDR3 is 17 amino acids. The V end lost 2 bases, the J end lost 2 bases, and 13 bases lay between the germline ends. The CDR3 region has the DNA TGTGCCAGCAGTTTATCAACGGGGCGTGCTGGGGCCAACGTCCTGACTTTC. Translation: CASSLSTGRAGANVLTF.